The 26 T cell receptor beta chains reported below all come from one sample, sequenced in a study of shared clonotypes between healthy human individuals. Naive CD8 cells, CD45RO-negative and positively selected for CCR7, excluded terminally differentiated effector memory CD45RA+ cells. Measured with immunoSEQ multiplex PCR; TCRdb has only the in-frame clones, and not every one. This sample has hundreds of thousands of clones; under 95% occur once, and the top ten carry more than 20%. Source material: naive CD8+ T cells sorted from blood. The source is a man aged 25-45 years in good health.

Written as DNA, the CDR3 is TGTGCCACCAGCAGGTTGGATTTTGTGACAGGGGGCCGGTCTGGGGCCAACGTCCTGACTTTC. It codes for CATSRLDFVTGGRSGANVLTF. This chain links TRBV15 with TRBJ2-6; the match to TRBD1 covers 10 bases. Trimming removed 3 bases from V and 1 base from J; junction bases left unmatched: 15. The germline CDR1 and CDR2 sequences are LNHNV and YYDKDF (reference sequence). The CDR3 has 21 residues.

The V and J genes are TRBV28 and TRBJ2-3; 8 nucleotides line up with TRBD2. This CDR3 has 18 residues. V lost 5 bases to trimming and J lost 3 bases; unmatched junction nucleotides: 16. CDR1 is MDHEN, CDR2 SYDVKM, per germline. Written as DNA, the CDR3 is TGTGCCAGCAGTCCCCACGGCCCCGGGGGCGGGGGGACAGATACGCAGTATTTT. This codes for CASSPHGPGGGGTDTQYF.

Of note for this clone: Other DNA sequences from this sample encode an identical CDR3 as well. The CDR3 loop reads CASSLVPYEQYF. CDR3 bases: TGTGCCAGCAGCTTAGTACCGTACGAGCAGTACTTC. V gene TRBV7-9 combines with J gene TRBJ2-7; D unresolved. There are 12 residues in the CDR3. The germline gives CDR1 SEHNR, CDR2 FQNEAQ (reference sequence). The V end lost 1 base, the J end lost 4 bases, and 5 bases lay between the germline ends.

The rearrangement links TRBV6-1 to TRBJ2-7; 9 bases map to TRBD2. The CDR3 runs to 15 residues. The V and J ends lost 0 bases and 11 bases, in that order; junction bases with no gene match: 11. CDR1 and CDR2 (germline): MNHNS, SASEGT. CDR3 coding DNA: TGTGCCAGCAGTGAAGCGGGCGGGGGGGTGAGGGTGAAGTACTTC. This sequence encodes CASSEAGGGVRVKYF.

As for this clone: Other nucleotide sequences in the sample specify the same CDR3. J is TRBJ2-3 and V is TRBV9; D is undetermined. Germline CDR1 reads SGDLS; CDR2 reads YYNGEE. V was shortened by 0 bases and J by 0 bases, with 8 bases between the two germline ends. The CDR3 has 15 residues. The CDR3: CASSVAGRSTDTQYF. The CDR3 DNA follows: TGTGCCAGCAGCGTAGCCGGCAGAAGCACAGATACGCAGTATTTT.

The V call is TRBV5-1, the J call TRBJ2-3, with TRBD2 identical over 7 bases. Germline V lookup: CDR1 SGHRS, CDR2 YFSETQ. V dropped 4 bases and J dropped 4; count of bases not matched to a gene: 15. CDR3 length: 17 residues. The CDR3 is CASSPSGRVKLADTQYF. CDR3 nucleotide sequence: TGCGCCAGCAGCCCGAGTGGGAGGGTGAAATTGGCAGATACGCAGTATTTT.

A remark on this clone: Other DNA variants within this sample encode the same CDR3. J is TRBJ2-1 and V is TRBV6-5, with D possibly matching TRBD1 (5 bases). The CDR3 runs 13 residues. V was trimmed by 6 bases and J by 3 bases, leaving 9 bases between them. CDR1 and CDR2 from the germline V gene are MNHEY and SVGAGI. The CDR3, as DNA: TGTGCCAGCAGCCTCCAGGGCTACAATGAGCAGTTCTTC. Translated: CASSLQGYNEQFF.

The chain uses TRBV27 and TRBJ2-7; 7 bases line up with TRBD1. The J segment lost 3 bases and the V segment lost 5 bases, leaving 10 bases of the junction unmatched. The CDR3 is 15 amino acids. The germline gives CDR1 MNHEY, CDR2 SMNVEV (reference sequence). CDR3 protein: CASSLGQVPHYEQYF. The CDR3 coding sequence is TGTGCCAGCAGTCTAGGACAGGTGCCTCACTACGAGCAGTACTTC.

V is TRBV11-2 and J is TRBJ2-7, with 14 bases that match TRBD2. V lost 5 bases and J lost 6; bases outside the gene matches: 6. This CDR3 is built from 15 residues. Germline V gene lookup returns CDR1 SGHAT and CDR2 FQNNGV. This CDR3 reads CASSTGLAGAPEQYF. CDR3 nucleotides: TGTGCCAGCAGCACGGGACTAGCGGGAGCTCCCGAGCAGTACTTC.

This chain connects TRBV10-2 to TRBJ2-2; TRBD2 might be the D (5 bases). V was shortened by 4 bases and J by 5 bases, with 23 bases between the two germline ends. The CDR3 length is 18 residues. The germline gives CDR1 WSHSY, CDR2 SAAADI. CDR3 sequence (DNA): TGCGCCAGCAGTGTCCCCCTCACTACTAGGTGGGGTACCGGGGAGCTGTTTTTT. Translating it yields CASSVPLTTRWGTGELFF.

This sequence joins TRBV4-2 and TRBJ2-1, with D possibly matching TRBD2 (6 bases). Trimming shortened V by 5 bases and J by 4 bases, and 9 bases separated the two germline ends. The CDR3 has 13 amino acids. Per the germline V gene, CDR1 is LGHNA and CDR2 is YNFKEQ. The CDR3, as DNA: TGTGCCAGCAGCTCGACTAGTTACAATGAGCAGTTCTTC. Protein: CASSSTSYNEQFF.

A single count supports this clone. The chain joins TRBV28 to TRBJ2-5, with D possibly matching TRBD2 (6 bases). Germline V gene data show CDR1 as MDHEN and CDR2 as SYDVKM. Trimming left V 6 bases short and J 7 bases short, with 9 bases between. CDR3 length: 11 residues. CDR3: CASSIGGTQYF. The DNA for the CDR3 is TGTGCCAGCAGCATCGGGGGGACCCAGTACTTC.

The CDR3 is CASTGSVRGFSLVQLGQPQHF. Written as DNA, the CDR3 is TGTGCCAGCACCGGATCCGTTCGGGGGTTTTCCTTGGTTCAGTTGGGTCAGCCCCAGCATTTT. This chain connects TRBV21-1 to TRBJ1-5. TRBV21-1 is tagged as a pseudogene. The CDR3 consists of 21 residues.

The V call is TRBV20-1, the J call TRBJ2-1; D not certain. The CDR3 is 11 residues long. The germline V gene encodes CDR1 DFQATT and CDR2 SNEGSKA (reference sequence). V was pared by 4 bases and J by 7 bases, with 8 bases between. The CDR3 region has the DNA TGCAGTGCTAACAGTAAGAATGAGCAGTTCTTC. This gives the protein CSANSKNEQFF.

The chain links TRBV7-7 to TRBJ2-2, with 7 bases fitting TRBD1. CDR3 length: 16 amino acids. V shed 1 base, J shed 1 base, and the junction held 3 bases outside the gene matches. Germline V gene lookup returns CDR1 SSHAT and CDR2 FNYEAQ (reference sequence). The CDR3 nucleotides are TGTGCCAGCAGCTTAGTGGGACAGAAGAACACCGGGGAGCTGTTTTTT. Residues: CASSLVGQKNTGELFF.

The chain recombines TRBV27 with TRBJ2-1; D is uncertain. In germline, CDR1 is MNHEY, CDR2 SMNVEV (reference sequence). CDR3 length equals 13 residues. Trimming took 7 bases from V and 4 from J, leaving 11 bases between them. This chain's CDR3 is CASKRVGYNEQFF. The CDR3 bases are TGTGCCAGCAAAAGGGTCGGGTACAATGAGCAGTTCTTC.

The V call is TRBV4-3, the J call TRBJ1-2; D is undetermined. The germline V gene has CDR1 LGHNA and CDR2 YSLEER. Trimming took 0 bases from V and 8 from J, leaving 13 bases between them. This CDR3 is built from 14 residues. The CDR3 reads CASSQDGAPAGYTF. In nucleotides, the CDR3 is TGCGCCAGCAGCCAAGATGGTGCGCCTGCCGGCTACACCTTC.

The V gene is TRBV7-9, the J gene TRBJ2-7, with 10 bases lining up with TRBD1. The CDR3 covers 15 residues. CDR1 SEHNR and CDR2 FQNEAQ come from the germline V gene (reference sequence). V was pared by 1 base and J by 2 bases, with 2 bases of the junction left unmatched. The CDR3 DNA is TGTGCCAGCAGCTTAGACGGGACAGGGGCCTACGAGCAGTACTTC. This translates into CASSLDGTGAYEQYF.

This clone was counted a single time. This chain links TRBV4-1 with TRBJ2-7; D call uncertain. V dropped 0 bases and J dropped 2 bases, with 8 bases sitting between them. The germline V gene has CDR1 MGHRA and CDR2 YSYEKL. CDR3 length: 14 amino acids. The CDR3 bases are TGCGCCAGCAGCCAAGAGGCCCTCGCCTACGAGCAGTACTTC. Translating gives CASSQEALAYEQYF.

This chain uses TRBV6-1 with TRBJ2-1, with no clear D. Germline-derived CDR1 and CDR2 are MNHNS and SASEGT. V lost 4 bases and J lost 8, with 9 bases in between. This CDR3 spans 12 amino acids. CDR3 sequence (DNA): TGTGCCAGCAGTGTCCCGGGTTATGAGCAGTTCTTC. It encodes CASSVPGYEQFF.

As to this clone: In the same sample, other DNA sequences code for this CDR3. The chain has TRBV7-9 and TRBJ2-3; D gene uncertain. Between the trimmed V and J ends, which lost 11 bases and 0 bases, there was a span of 3 bases. Germline values: CDR1 SEHNR, CDR2 FQNEAQ (reference sequence). This CDR3 is built from 10 residues. The CDR3 loop reads CAGSTDTQYF. The CDR3 DNA reads TGTGCCGGGAGCACAGATACGCAGTATTTT.

This clone has more than one count but fewer than ten. J is TRBJ2-2 and V is TRBV27; 7 nucleotides match TRBD1. The V segment lost 0 bases and the J segment 7 bases; nucleotides outside the gene matches: 20. The CDR3 spans 20 residues. Germline loops: CDR1 MNHEY, CDR2 SMNVEV (reference sequence). CDR3 sequence reads: CASSLSSPALEGALFGELFF. The CDR3 DNA reads as TGTGCCAGCAGTTTATCTAGTCCAGCCCTTGAGGGGGCGCTTTTCGGGGAGCTGTTTTTT.

This clone was observed once. The chain combines TRBV4-1 with TRBJ2-6; D ambiguous. CDR3 length: 16 residues. CDR1 is MGHRA and CDR2 is YSYEKL in the germline V gene. Between the trimmed V and J ends, which lost 2 bases and 0 bases, there was a span of 8 bases. The CDR3 DNA follows: TGCGCCAGCAGCCAAAACAGCGACTCTGGGGCCAACGTCCTGACTTTC. Translating it yields CASSQNSDSGANVLTF.

This sequence joins TRBV28 and TRBJ2-5, with unresolved D. V was shortened by 6 bases and J by 1 base, with 21 bases between the two germline ends. Germline V gene data show CDR1 as MDHEN and CDR2 as SYDVKM. CDR3 length: 17 amino acids. CDR3 sequence (DNA): TGTGCCAGCAGCCCCACCCCCCGGTCTGGGCGCCAAGAGACCCAGTACTTC. Translation: CASSPTPRSGRQETQYF.

The chain recombines TRBV19 with TRBJ1-1; the D gene is possibly TRBD1 (6 bases). The germline V and J ends were trimmed by 3 bases and 6 bases, with 11 bases remaining between them. The CDR3 extends over 13 amino acids. Germline lookup yields CDR1 LNHDA and CDR2 SQIVND (reference sequence). DNA for the CDR3: TGTGCCAGTAGTATCCAACAGGGCCCTGAAGCTTTCTTT. It specifies CASSIQQGPEAFF.

This chain joins TRBV28 and TRBJ1-5; D remains unclear. Germline V gives CDR1 MDHEN, CDR2 SYDVKM. Trimming shortened V by 9 bases and J by 7 bases, and 13 bases separated the two germline ends. The CDR3 extends over 12 amino acids. CDR3 residues: CASRYGEQPQHF. The DNA of the CDR3 is TGTGCCAGTAGATACGGGGAACAGCCCCAGCATTTT. Full variable domain (rest looked up from reference TRBV28 and TRBJ1-5): DVKVTQSSRYLVKRTGEKVFLECVQDMDHENMFWYRQDPGLGLRLIYFSYDVKMKEKGDIPEGYSVSREKKERFSLILESASTNQTSMYLCASRYGEQPQHFGDGTRLSIL.